This is a list of T cell receptor beta chains from one sample in a study of blood T cell repertoires in COVID-19. Profiling relied on immunoSEQ multiplex PCR, and the TCRdb table lists in-frame clones only, not all of them. This table has more than 200,000 clones, nearly 90% appearing once. The material sequenced was peripheral blood. All receptors come from a man in his late teens or twenties with active or convalescent COVID-19. Each CDR3 is given with its conserved first and last residue. Fields, in order: CDR3 length, D gene, J gene, V gene, clone size, CDR3 DNA, CDR3 protein. D genes are given only for firm matches. Clone size appears in some rows only: once, few, many, or a class for an expanded clone.

length: 15
D: NA
J: TRBJ1-1
V: TRBV5-1
size: NA
DNA: TGCGCCAGCAGCTTGGCCTCGTACAGGAACACTGAAGCTTTCTTT
CDR3: CASSLASYRNTEAFF

length: 13
D: NA
J: TRBJ1-1
V: TRBV11-2
size: NA
DNA: TGTGCCAGCAGCCTGATGGGCGTCGGAGAAGCTTTCTTT
CDR3: CASSLMGVGEAFF

length: 17
D: TRBD1
J: TRBJ1-2
V: TRBV4-3
size: NA
DNA: TGCGCCAGCAGCGCACGTCAGGACAGGGTATCTAACTATGGCTACACCTTC
CDR3: CASSARQDRVSNYGYTF

length: 14
D: NA
J: TRBJ2-2
V: TRBV7-3
size: once
DNA: TGTGCCAGCAGCGAAACTAGTACTACCGGGGAGCTGTTTTTT
CDR3: CASSETSTTGELFF

length: 16
D: NA
J: TRBJ1-6
V: TRBV7-2
size: NA
DNA: TGTGCCAGCAGTATAGCAGGGGAAGTCTATAATTCACCCCTCCACTTT
CDR3: CASSIAGEVYNSPLHF

length: 16
D: TRBD1
J: TRBJ2-2
V: TRBV7-2
size: NA
DNA: TGTGCCAGCAGCCCACGGACAGGGGGCGCCTCCGGGGAGCTGTTTTTT
CDR3: CASSPRTGGASGELFF

length: 14
D: TRBD1
J: TRBJ2-3
V: TRBV20-1
size: NA
DNA: TGCAGTGCTAGTTACGGCCAGGGGGCAGATACGCAGTATTTT
CDR3: CSASYGQGADTQYF

length: 18
D: TRBD1
J: TRBJ2-1
V: TRBV9
size: NA
DNA: TGTGCCAGCAGCGCGCGATTCCAAGACAGGGGGTTAAACAATGAGCAGTTCTTC
CDR3: CASSARFQDRGLNNEQFF

length: 15
D: TRBD1
J: TRBJ2-7
V: TRBV28
size: NA
DNA: TGTGCCAGCAGTTTATTTGGACAGGGGGTCCACGAGCAGTACTTC
CDR3: CASSLFGQGVHEQYF

length: 14
D: NA
J: TRBJ1-4
V: TRBV30
size: NA
DNA: TGTGCCTGGAGCGGGCGGGGGAATAATGAAAAACTGTTTTTT
CDR3: CAWSGRGNNEKLFF

length: 17
D: TRBD2
J: TRBJ2-1
V: TRBV9
size: few
DNA: TGTGCCAGCAGCGTAGACCCCTCGGGACTAGTACTGAATGAGCAGTTCTTC
CDR3: CASSVDPSGLVLNEQFF